The 30 T cell receptor beta chains reported below all come from one sample, sequenced in a study of response to subunit inactivated influenza vaccine. In TCRdb, the RT-PCR reads were re-called with MiXCR into one record per CDR3 protein. This sample has about 170,000 distinct CDR3 sequences; about 12% occur once, and the top ten carry around 28%. These data were also filed under a second study, of T cells expressing NK-cell markers. As that study records: Making the TCR beta cDNA relied on 5'RACE template switching with UMIs.

Specimen: CD8+ T cells sorted from PBMCs, collected 11 to 12 days after vaccination. The receptors come from a man aged 50-60 years who received an inactivated influenza vaccine.

The chain carries TRBV15 and TRBJ2-3; 9 nucleotides align to TRBD2. Losses at the gene ends were 0 bases for V and 0 bases for J; bases not matched to a gene: 4. From germline, CDR1 is LNHNV and CDR2 YYDKDF (reference sequence). CDR3 length equals 17 residues. CDR3 sequence reads: CATSREAGGDSTDTQYF. The DNA of the CDR3 is TGTGCCACCAGCAGAGAGGCGGGGGGGGATAGCACAGATACGCAGTATTTT.

This clonotype was counted between two and nine times. This rearrangement joins TRBV6-5 to TRBJ1-3, with D perhaps matching TRBD1 (6 bases). CDR3 length: 16 amino acids. Germline lookup yields CDR1 MNHEY and CDR2 SVGAGI. Trimming took 4 bases from V and 0 from J, leaving 13 bases between them. CDR3 DNA sequence: TGTGCCAGCAGTTTCAACAGGGTAACCTCTGGAAACACCATATATTTT. Translation gives CASSFNRVTSGNTIYF.

The J gene is TRBJ2-1, the V gene TRBV12-3 or TRBV12-4; 7 nucleotides agree with TRBD1. The V segment lost 6 bases and the J segment 0 bases; nucleotides outside the gene matches: 8. The CDR3 length is 16 residues. The CDR3 here is CASSSWDSSSYNEQFF. CDR3 bases: TGTGCCAGCAGCTCATGGGACAGCAGCTCCTACAATGAGCAGTTCTTC.

This CDR3 reads CASSPWDNNSPLHF. The CDR3 coding sequence is TGTGCCAGCAGCCCCTGGGACAATAATTCACCCCTCCACTTT. V and J are TRBV7-9 and TRBJ1-6; the D gene is possibly TRBD1 (6 bases). The V end lost 5 bases, the J end lost 5 bases, and 10 bases lay between the germline ends. Germline V CDR1 and CDR2: SEHNR, FQNEAQ (reference sequence). This CDR3 spans 14 amino acids.

The V gene is TRBV2, the J gene TRBJ1-3, with 10 bases aligning to TRBD1. This CDR3 comprises 15 residues. V gave up 6 bases and J gave up 0 bases; unmatched junction bases: 2. The germline V gene encodes CDR1 SNHLY and CDR2 FYNNEI. The CDR3 sequence: CASSGTGVSGNTIYF. DNA of the CDR3: TGTGCCAGCAGCGGGACAGGGGTCTCTGGAAACACCATATATTTT.

In its sample, this clonotype was seen a few times. V and J are TRBV7-2 and TRBJ2-1; maybe TRBD2 (5 bases). Germline CDR1 reads SGHTA; CDR2 reads FQGNSA. The CDR3 totals 17 residues. V was cut by 5 bases and J by 5 bases, with 22 bases left in between. The DNA of the CDR3 is TGTGCCAGCAGCCCATCAAGGTTCTCTTCCGGGAACAATGAGCAGTTCTTC. Its translation: CASSPSRFSSGNNEQFF.

This clonotype was recorded many times. This rearrangement joins TRBV4-2 to TRBJ2-7, with D perhaps being TRBD1 or TRBD2 (5 bases each). Per germline, CDR1 LGHNA and CDR2 YNFKEQ. Trimming took off 1 base at V and 0 bases at J, with 13 bases between the two ends. This CDR3 spans 16 amino acids. CDR3 nucleotide sequence: TGTGCCAGCAGCCAAGCCACCGGGACCCACTCCTACGAGCAGTACTTC. As protein: CASSQATGTHSYEQYF.

A few counts support this clonotype. The chain uses TRBV25-1 and TRBJ2-3, with D maybe TRBD2 (6 bases). The germline CDR1 and CDR2 sequences are MGHDK and SYGVNS. The CDR3 runs to 14 residues. Trimming took off 2 bases at V and 3 bases at J, with 9 bases between the two ends. In DNA, the CDR3 is TGTGCCAGCAGTGAACCTAGCGTAACAGATACGCAGTATTTT. This gives the protein CASSEPSVTDTQYF.

The chain employs TRBV20-1 and TRBJ2-5, with D hard to call. Trimming removed 0 bases from V and 1 base from J, with 6 bases in between. The CDR3 is 13 amino acids. The germline V gene encodes CDR1 DFQATT and CDR2 SNEGSKA (reference sequence). CDR3 DNA sequence: TGCAGTGCTAGAGAATGGACCCAAGAGACCCAGTACTTC. Translated, it gives CSAREWTQETQYF.

This clonotype has only a few counts. The V and J genes are TRBV7-2 and TRBJ2-1; D not resolved. Trimming cost V 1 base and J 5 bases, with 6 bases left between them. This CDR3 region has 13 residues. Germline lookup yields CDR1 SGHTA and CDR2 FQGNSA. CDR3 residues: CASSLVLNNEQFF. The CDR3 DNA reads TGTGCCAGCAGCTTAGTTCTTAACAATGAGCAGTTCTTC.

The CDR3: CASSPSGGSYEQYF. CDR3 coding DNA: TGTGCCAGCAGCCCTAGCGGGGGCTCCTACGAGCAGTACTTC. This sequence joins TRBV6-1 and TRBJ2-7, with 10 positions matching TRBD2. V shed 6 bases, J shed 0 bases, and the junction held 2 bases outside the gene matches. Germline CDR1 reads MNHNS; CDR2 reads SASEGT. The CDR3 extends over 14 amino acids.

The chain joins TRBV9 to TRBJ2-1, with 13 bases lining up with TRBD2. Germline values: CDR1 SGDLS, CDR2 YYNGEE. This CDR3 has 16 amino acids. V gave up 0 bases and J gave up 8 bases; unmatched junction bases: 5. The CDR3 sequence is CASSVETSGRLDEQFF. As DNA, the CDR3 is TGTGCCAGCAGCGTAGAGACTAGCGGGAGGTTAGATGAGCAGTTCTTC.

The CDR3 coding sequence is TGTGCCAGCAGCCACGAGACAGGGATTGGAGAGACCCAGTACTTC. Encoded protein: CASSHETGIGETQYF. This chain links TRBV27 with TRBJ2-5; 7 nucleotides agree with TRBD1. Unmatched junction bases numbered 11, after V lost 6 bases and J lost 4 bases. The CDR3 runs to 15 residues. Germline V gives CDR1 MNHEY, CDR2 SMNVEV (reference sequence).

This clonotype was seen more than once but under ten times. J is TRBJ1-1 and V is TRBV30; maybe TRBD1 (6 bases). The germline V gene has CDR1 GTSNPN and CDR2 SVGIG (reference sequence). The V and J ends lost 0 bases and 6 bases respectively, with 14 bases between them. The CDR3 runs 14 residues. In nucleotides, the CDR3 is TGTGCCTGGAGTGTGGGGAGCCCAGGGGCTGAAGCTTTCTTT. Amino acid sequence: CAWSVGSPGAEAFF. Together with reference TRBV30 and TRBJ1-1, the CDR3 gives the full variable domain: SQTIHQWPATLVQPVGSPLSLECTVEGTSNPNLYWYRQAAGRGLQLLFYSVGIGQISSEVPQNLSASRPQDRQFILSSKKLLLSDSGFYLCAWSVGSPGAEAFFGQGTRLTVV.

This clonotype was detected a few times. V usage is TRBV19 and J usage is TRBJ2-7; D remains unclear. The germline V and J ends were trimmed by 2 bases and 0 bases, with 5 bases remaining between them. CDR1 LNHDA and CDR2 SQIVND come from the germline V gene (reference sequence). CDR3 size: 13 residues. CDR3 nucleotide sequence: TGTGCCAGTAGTATATCATTCTCCTACGAGCAGTACTTC. This sequence encodes CASSISFSYEQYF.

The gene calls are TRBV10-1 and TRBJ1-1, with 7 bases that match TRBD1. The length of the CDR3 is 13 residues. Germline V lookup: CDR1 WNHNN, CDR2 SYGVQD (reference sequence). The junction had 2 bases not matched to a gene; V was cut back by 2 bases and J by 5 bases. The CDR3 sequence is CASSEHRGTEAFF. CDR3 bases: TGCGCCAGCAGTGAGCACAGGGGAACTGAAGCTTTCTTT.

This clonotype was counted between two and nine times. The gene calls are TRBV3-1 and TRBJ2-7, with 7 bases matching TRBD1. CDR1 and CDR2 from the germline V gene are LGHDT and YNNKEL (reference sequence). The CDR3 is 15 amino acids. The junction had 6 bases not matched to a gene; V was cut back by 1 base and J by 3 bases. The CDR3 here is CASSQGRTGYYEQYF. In DNA form, the CDR3 reads TGTGCCAGCAGCCAAGGGCGGACAGGCTACTACGAGCAGTACTTC.

This clonotype appeared a few times. Here the CDR3 DNA reads TGTGCCAGCAGCACGGACAGGGCCCTTGTGGATACGCAGTATTTT. Its translation: CASSTDRALVDTQYF. The rearrangement uses TRBV5-8 and TRBJ2-3; 8 bases agree with TRBD1. The CDR3 extends over 15 amino acids. CDR1 and CDR2 from the germline V gene are SGHTS and YDEGEE. The V segment lost 4 bases and the J segment 6 bases; nucleotides outside the gene matches: 10.

Ten or more counts support this clonotype. The V gene is TRBV20-1, the J gene TRBJ2-7; 8 bases agree with TRBD2. This CDR3 has 17 amino acids. Germline V gene sequence: CDR1 DFQATT, CDR2 SNEGSKA (reference sequence). The V gene end was trimmed by 0 bases and the J gene end by 4 bases; junction bases not matched to a gene: 14. The CDR3 DNA reads TGCAGTGCTAGAGATCCAGGACTAGCTTATTCTCTTTACGAGCAGTACTTC. Encoded protein: CSARDPGLAYSLYEQYF.

This clonotype was counted between two and nine times. The genes are TRBV7-9 and TRBJ2-7; D possibly matches TRBD1 or TRBD2 (5 bases each). Germline lookup yields CDR1 SEHNR and CDR2 FQNEAQ (reference sequence). The ends were cut back, 5 bases at V and 4 bases at J, with 12 bases in the middle. The CDR3 loop spans 13 amino acids. CDR3 sequence reads: CASSPRDRYEQYF. The CDR3, as DNA: TGTGCCAGCAGCCCCAGGGACCGGTACGAGCAGTACTTC.

The chain has TRBV20-1 and TRBJ1-5, with D perhaps matching TRBD1 (5 bases). CDR3 length: 16 amino acids. Germline CDR1 and CDR2: DFQATT and SNEGSKA (reference sequence). V lost 0 bases and J lost 4, with 16 bases in between. Here the CDR3 DNA reads TGCAGTGCTAGAGACCTGGTCAGGGCGGCGAATCAGCCCCAGCATTTT. It encodes CSARDLVRAANQPQHF.

This clonotype was picked up many times. V is TRBV11-2 and J is TRBJ2-2, with D tentatively TRBD1 (6 bases). The V end was cut by 0 bases, the J end by 0 bases, with 11 bases between. The CDR3 contains 17 residues. CDR1 and CDR2 (germline): SGHAT, FQNNGV. The CDR3 DNA is TGTGCCAGCAGCTTAGAATTTGGGGGCGCGAACACCGGGGAGCTGTTTTTT. Its translation: CASSLEFGGANTGELFF.

The chain carries TRBV12-3 or TRBV12-4 and TRBJ2-2, with a weak D call TRBD2 (7 bases). Between the trimmed V and J ends, which lost 0 bases and 3 bases, there was a span of 8 bases. The CDR3 is made up of 15 amino acids. CDR3 DNA sequence: TGTGCCAGCAGTTTAGCGGGGGGGCACACCGGGGAGCTGTTTTTT. Protein sequence: CASSLAGGHTGELFF.

The table lists this clonotype with many counts. V gene TRBV19 combines with J gene TRBJ2-1; the match to TRBD1 covers 7 bases. J was trimmed by 3 bases and V by 7 bases; bases with no gene match: 3. The CDR3 is 13 residues long. Germline CDR1 is LNHDA and CDR2 is SQIVND (reference sequence). In nucleotides, the CDR3 is TGTGCCAGTACCAGACAGGGCTACAATGAGCAGTTCTTC. As protein: CASTRQGYNEQFF.

This clonotype was detected only a few times. The DNA for the CDR3 is TGCAGTGCCGCCCGGGACTACCATCAAGAGCAGTACTTC. Its protein is CSAARDYHQEQYF. This chain connects TRBV20-1 to TRBJ2-7, with TRBD2 identical over 7 bases. Trimming at V came to 6 bases and at J to 7 bases, leaving 12 bases not matched to a gene. Looked up from germline, CDR1 is DFQATT and CDR2 is SNEGSKA (reference sequence). CDR3 length equals 13 residues.

The V call is TRBV29-1, the J call TRBJ1-1, with D uncertain. Trimming took off 5 bases at V and 7 bases at J, with 11 bases between the two ends. There are 11 residues in the CDR3. Germline-derived CDR1 and CDR2 are SQVTM and ANQGSEA. Written as DNA, the CDR3 is TGCAGCGTTCCGGACCCGGTTGAAGCTTTCTTT. Translation gives CSVPDPVEAFF.

This clonotype has a single count. The chain couples TRBV4-1 to TRBJ2-1, with 10 bases lining up with TRBD1. CDR1 and CDR2 (germline): MGHRA, YSYEKL. V dropped 1 base and J dropped 0; count of bases not matched to a gene: 0. This CDR3 is 16 amino acids long. The CDR3 DNA reads TGCGCCAGCAGCCAAGGGACAGGGGGCTCCTACAATGAGCAGTTCTTC. Its protein is CASSQGTGGSYNEQFF.

In its sample, this clonotype was seen many times. The chain couples TRBV20-1 to TRBJ2-1; D not certain. The CDR3 length is 13 residues. V gave up 3 bases and J gave up 3 bases, with 9 bases separating them. The V gene's germline CDR1 is DFQATT and CDR2 SNEGSKA (reference sequence). CDR3 DNA: TGCAGTGCTAGCTTGAAAGACTACAATGAGCAGTTCTTC. It codes for CSASLKDYNEQFF.

The J gene is TRBJ2-1, the V gene TRBV9, with D perhaps TRBD2 (7 bases). The CDR3 spans 15 residues. V was shortened by 0 bases and J by 6 bases, with 13 bases between the two germline ends. CDR1 and CDR2 from the germline V gene are SGDLS and YYNGEE. CDR3 nucleotides: TGTGCCAGCAGCGTAGATGGGGGAGGGGGCAATGAGCAGTTCTTC. Translating it yields CASSVDGGGGNEQFF.

On this clonotype itself: This could be a read error, since a much larger clone is one nucleotide away. The chain uses TRBV29-1 and TRBJ2-3, with D perhaps matching TRBD1 or TRBD2 (6 bases each). The CDR3 is 11 amino acids. Trimming stripped 6 bases from V and 7 bases from J, with 11 bases between. Germline CDR1 and CDR2: SQVTM and ANQGSEA. CDR3 nucleotide sequence: TGCAGCGTCCGGGGGACACATACGCAGTATTTT. This gives the protein CSVRGTHTQYF.